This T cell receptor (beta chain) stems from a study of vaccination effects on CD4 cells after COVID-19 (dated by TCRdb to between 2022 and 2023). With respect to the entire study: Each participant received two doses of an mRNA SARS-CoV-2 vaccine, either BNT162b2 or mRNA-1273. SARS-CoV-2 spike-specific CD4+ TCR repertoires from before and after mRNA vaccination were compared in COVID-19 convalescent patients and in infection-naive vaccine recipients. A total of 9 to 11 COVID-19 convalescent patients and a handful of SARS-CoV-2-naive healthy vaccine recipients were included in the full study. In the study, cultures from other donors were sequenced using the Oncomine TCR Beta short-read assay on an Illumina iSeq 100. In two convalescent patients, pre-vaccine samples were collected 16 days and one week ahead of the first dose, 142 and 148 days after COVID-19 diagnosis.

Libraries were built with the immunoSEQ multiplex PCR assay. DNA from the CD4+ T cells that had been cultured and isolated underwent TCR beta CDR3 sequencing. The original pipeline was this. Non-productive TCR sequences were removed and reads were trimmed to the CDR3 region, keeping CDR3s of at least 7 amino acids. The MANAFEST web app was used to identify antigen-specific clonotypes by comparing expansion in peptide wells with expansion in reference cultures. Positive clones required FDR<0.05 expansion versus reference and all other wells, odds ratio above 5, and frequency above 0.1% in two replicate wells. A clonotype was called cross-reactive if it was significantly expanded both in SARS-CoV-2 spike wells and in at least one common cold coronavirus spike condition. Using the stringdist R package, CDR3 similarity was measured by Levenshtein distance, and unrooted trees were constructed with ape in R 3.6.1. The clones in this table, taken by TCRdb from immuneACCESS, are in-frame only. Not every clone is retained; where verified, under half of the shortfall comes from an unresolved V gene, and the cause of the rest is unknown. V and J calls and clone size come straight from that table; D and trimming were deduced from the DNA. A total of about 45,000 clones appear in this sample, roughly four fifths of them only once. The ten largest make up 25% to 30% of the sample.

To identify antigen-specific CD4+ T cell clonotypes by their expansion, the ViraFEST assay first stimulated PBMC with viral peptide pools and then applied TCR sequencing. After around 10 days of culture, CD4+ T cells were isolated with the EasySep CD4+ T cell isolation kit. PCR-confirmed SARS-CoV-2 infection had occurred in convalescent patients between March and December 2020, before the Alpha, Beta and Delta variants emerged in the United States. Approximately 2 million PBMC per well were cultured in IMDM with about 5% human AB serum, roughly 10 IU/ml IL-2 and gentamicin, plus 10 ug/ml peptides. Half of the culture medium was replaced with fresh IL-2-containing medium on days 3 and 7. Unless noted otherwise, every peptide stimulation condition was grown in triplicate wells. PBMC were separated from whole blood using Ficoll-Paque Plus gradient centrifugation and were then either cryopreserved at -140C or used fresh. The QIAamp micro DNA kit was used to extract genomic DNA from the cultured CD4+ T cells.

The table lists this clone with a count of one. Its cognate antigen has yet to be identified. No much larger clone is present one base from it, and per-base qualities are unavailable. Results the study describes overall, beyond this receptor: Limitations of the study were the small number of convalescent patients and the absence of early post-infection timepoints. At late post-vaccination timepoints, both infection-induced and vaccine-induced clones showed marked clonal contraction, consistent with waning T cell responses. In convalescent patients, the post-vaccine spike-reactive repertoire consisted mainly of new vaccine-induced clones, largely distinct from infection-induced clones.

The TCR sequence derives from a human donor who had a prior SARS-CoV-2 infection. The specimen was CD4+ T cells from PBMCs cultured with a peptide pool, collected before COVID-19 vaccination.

The DNA is as follows: TGTGCCAGCAGTCTTGGACAAGGCACAGATACGCAGTATTTT. It codes for CASSLGQGTDTQYF. The rearranged chain carries TRBV7-3 and TRBJ2-3, with TRBD1 as a weak D call on 5 bases. Per the germline V gene, SGHTA is the CDR1 and FQGTGA is the CDR2. Its CDR3 holds 14 amino acids, cysteine through phenylalanine. Only CDR3 DNA is held: 42 bases, read in frame from base 1. V lost 6 bases and J lost 1 base; the stretch between them is 11 bases long.